One sample yielded the 25 T cell receptor beta chains listed below, sequenced in a study of CD8+CD57+ T cells in acquired aplastic anemia. CDR3 and TCR beta VDJ profiling relied on genomic DNA as the template. TCRdb ran MiXCR on the reads and lists one entry per CDR3 protein. The sample carries tens of thousands of distinct CDR3 sequences, around 70% recorded once. By flow cytometry, patients selected for sequencing had shown an expansion of CD8+CD57+ cells. What was sequenced was sorted CD4+, CD8+, or CD8+CD57+ T cells (not recorded which) from PBMCs. These receptors were obtained from a human donor with aplastic anemia.

The genes are TRBV2 and TRBJ2-7, with 9 bases that match TRBD1. In germline, CDR1 is SNHLY, CDR2 FYNNEI. This CDR3 has 15 residues. V trimming: 6 bases; J trimming: 4 bases; junction bases outside the gene matches: 10. The CDR3 reads CASSPQGQGPYEQYF. The CDR3 nucleotides are TGTGCCAGCAGCCCCCAGGGACAGGGACCTTACGAGCAGTACTTC.

This clonotype has ten or more counts. The chain uses TRBV27 and TRBJ2-1; tentatively, D is TRBD2 (6 bases). The germline CDR1 and CDR2 sequences are MNHEY and SMNVEV (reference sequence). CDR3 length: 15 amino acids. V lost 3 bases, J lost 3 bases, and 12 bases lay in between. The CDR3 DNA follows: TGTGCCAGCAGTTTCGCCGGGACTGTCTACAATGAGCAGTTCTTC. Translating gives CASSFAGTVYNEQFF.

This sequence joins TRBV20-1 and TRBJ2-3; no reliable D call. This CDR3 comprises 12 residues. Per the germline V gene, CDR1 is DFQATT and CDR2 is SNEGSKA (reference sequence). V was trimmed by 3 bases and J by 4 bases, leaving 8 bases between them. The CDR3 DNA reads as TGCAGTGCTAGTGATCGACCAGATACGCAGTATTTT. Its protein is CSASDRPDTQYF.

V and J are TRBV24-1 and TRBJ2-1; tentatively, D is TRBD1 or TRBD2 (5 bases each). The length of the CDR3 is 14 residues. CDR1 KGHDR and CDR2 SFDVKD come from the germline V gene. Deletions cut 4 bases from V and 9 bases from J, with 15 bases between. CDR3 DNA sequence: TGTGCCACCAGTGAGGGACGGGAAACTAGTGAGCAGTTCTTC. Protein: CATSEGRETSEQFF.

The chain joins TRBV10-2 to TRBJ1-5, with 7 positions matching TRBD1. Unmatched junction bases numbered 3, after V lost 6 bases and J lost 4 bases. CDR1 and CDR2 from the germline V gene are WSHSY and SAAADI. The CDR3 sequence is 13 residues long. Here the CDR3 reads CASREQGNQPQHF. The CDR3 nucleotides are TGCGCCAGCAGGGAACAGGGGAATCAGCCCCAGCATTTT.

The chain is built from TRBV29-1 and TRBJ1-1; D is unclear. This CDR3 is 12 amino acids long. CDR1 is SQVTM, CDR2 ANQGSEA, per germline. Trimming removed 4 bases at V and 1 base at J, with 7 bases between. Written as DNA, the CDR3 is TGCAGCGTTGTATCCGAGAACACTGAAGCTTTCTTT. Amino acid sequence: CSVVSENTEAFF.

The V and J genes are TRBV20-1 and TRBJ2-2; maybe TRBD1 (6 bases). Germline V gene lookup returns CDR1 DFQATT and CDR2 SNEGSKA (reference sequence). V dropped 2 bases and J dropped 5 bases, with 15 bases sitting between them. The CDR3 is 15 residues long. The CDR3 is CSARSDRGRTGELFF. The CDR3 bases are TGCAGTGCTAGATCGGACAGAGGTAGAACCGGGGAGCTGTTTTTT.

The chain carries TRBV12-3 or TRBV12-4 and TRBJ1-4; D possibly corresponds to TRBD1 (6 bases). The CDR3 is 13 amino acids. V lost 8 bases and J lost 7, with 14 bases in between. The CDR3 loop is CASQWDTGEKLFF. CDR3 DNA: TGTGCCAGCCAGTGGGACACGGGTGAAAAACTGTTTTTT.

The chain is built from TRBV2 and TRBJ2-1, with D hard to call. Germline loops: CDR1 SNHLY, CDR2 FYNNEI. Between the trimmed V and J ends, which lost 5 bases and 6 bases, there was a span of 8 bases. The CDR3 covers 12 residues. The CDR3 spells CASSLVVNEQFF. CDR3 nucleotide sequence: TGTGCCAGCAGTTTAGTCGTCAATGAGCAGTTCTTC.

V usage is TRBV2 and J usage is TRBJ1-5; D possibly corresponds to TRBD1 (5 bases). This CDR3 is built from 15 residues. CDR1 is SNHLY, CDR2 FYNNEI, per germline. V lost 6 bases and J lost 5, with 17 bases in between. The CDR3 sequence: CASSLWWGVDQPQHF. CDR3 bases: TGTGCCAGCAGCTTATGGTGGGGGGTAGATCAGCCCCAGCATTTT. Combining the CDR3 with reference TRBV2 and TRBJ1-5 gives the whole variable domain EPEVTQTPSHQVTQMGQEVILRCVPISNHLYFYWYRQILGQKVEFLVSFYNNEISEKSEIFDDQFSVERPDGSNFTLKIRSTKLEDSAMYFCASSLWWGVDQPQHFGDGTRLSIL.

CDR3 loop: CASSERTPVEGEQFF. The CDR3 DNA follows: TGTGCCAGCAGCGAACGGACACCGGTTGAAGGTGAGCAGTTCTTC. The chain combines TRBV11-1 with TRBJ2-1, with D possibly being TRBD1 (5 bases). CDR3 size: 15 residues. From germline, CDR1 is SGHAT and CDR2 FQDESV (reference sequence). V was cut by 5 bases and J by 9 bases, with 20 bases left in between.

This clonotype came up a few times. The chain is built from TRBV20-1 and TRBJ2-7, with D possibly being TRBD1 (5 bases). The V end was cut by 0 bases, the J end by 3 bases, with 18 bases between. This CDR3 contains 16 residues. Looked up from germline, CDR1 is DFQATT and CDR2 is SNEGSKA (reference sequence). CDR3 loop: CSARDLGLVSSYEQYF. For the CDR3, the DNA is TGCAGTGCTAGAGATTTGGGGCTGGTTTCCAGCTACGAGCAGTACTTC.

The chain couples TRBV7-9 to TRBJ2-1; D possibly corresponds to TRBD2 (6 bases). Per germline, CDR1 SEHNR and CDR2 FQNEAQ (reference sequence). This CDR3 is built from 15 residues. V gave up 5 bases and J gave up 7 bases, with 18 bases separating them. The CDR3 loop reads CASSPPLGLANEQFF. CDR3 nucleotides: TGTGCCAGCAGCCCGCCTCTGGGGCTAGCGAATGAGCAGTTCTTC.

This chain joins TRBV7-9 and TRBJ1-3; D uncertain. Germline V gene lookup returns CDR1 SEHNR and CDR2 FQNEAQ (reference sequence). This CDR3 is built from 12 residues. The V end lost 5 bases, the J end lost 8 bases, and 10 bases lay between the germline ends. The CDR3: CASSLTVDTIYF. The CDR3 DNA follows: TGTGCCAGCAGCCTCACGGTCGACACCATATATTTT. Full variable domain (missing parts from reference TRBV7-9 and TRBJ1-3): DTGVSQNPRHKITKRGQNVTFRCDPISEHNRLYWYRQTLGQGPEFLTYFQNEAQLEKSRLLSDRFSAERPKGSFSTLEIQRTEQGDSAMYLCASSLTVDTIYFGEGSWLTVV.

This clonotype was detected ten times or more. The V gene is TRBV9, the J gene TRBJ2-1; weak D call: TRBD1 (6 bases). The CDR3 length is 16 residues. The germline V gene encodes CDR1 SGDLS and CDR2 YYNGEE. Trimming left V 0 bases short and J 0 bases short, with 10 bases between. The chain's CDR3 is CASSVEGGSSYNEQFF. CDR3 nucleotides: TGTGCCAGCAGCGTAGAAGGGGGTAGCTCCTACAATGAGCAGTTCTTC.

The chain carries TRBV7-3 and TRBJ1-2; D not resolved. The CDR3 totals 13 residues. The V end lost 2 bases, the J end lost 6 bases, and 10 bases lay between the germline ends. Looked up from germline, CDR1 is SGHTA and CDR2 is FQGTGA. The DNA for the CDR3 is TGTGCCAGCAGCTTAGACGTCGGTGATGGCTACACCTTC. It yields the protein CASSLDVGDGYTF.

V gene TRBV29-1 combines with J gene TRBJ1-6; 7 nucleotides line up with TRBD1. The CDR3 is 12 amino acids. V dropped 6 bases and J dropped 7; count of bases not matched to a gene: 3. The V gene's germline CDR1 is SQVTM and CDR2 ANQGSEA. In nucleotides, the CDR3 is TGCAGCGTCAGGGGGGAGAATTCACCCCTCCACTTT. It encodes CSVRGENSPLHF.

V and J are TRBV29-1 and TRBJ1-1; unclear D gene. CDR1 and CDR2 from the germline V gene are SQVTM and ANQGSEA. This CDR3 comprises 12 residues. V lost 6 bases, J lost 0 bases, and 8 bases lay in between. CDR3: CSVRELNTEAFF. As DNA, the CDR3 is TGCAGCGTCCGAGAGTTGAACACTGAAGCTTTCTTT.

The chain is built from TRBV19 and TRBJ1-1; perhaps TRBD1 as D (6 bases). The CDR3 is made up of 14 amino acids. V dropped 6 bases and J dropped 10 bases, with 21 bases sitting between them. Germline lookup yields CDR1 LNHDA and CDR2 SQIVND (reference sequence). Here the CDR3 DNA reads TGTGCCAGTAGCCCGGGACACCTTACCCCTGGAGCTTTCTTT. Its protein is CASSPGHLTPGAFF.

The chain combines TRBV5-4 with TRBJ1-6, with 8 bases identical to TRBD1. The germline V gene has CDR1 SGHNT and CDR2 YYREEE (reference sequence). This CDR3 is built from 14 residues. Trimming cost V 7 bases and J 2 bases; bases outside gene matches: 2. This chain's CDR3 is CASGQGAYNSPLHF. In DNA, the CDR3 is TGTGCCAGCGGACAGGGAGCCTATAATTCACCCCTCCACTTT.

This sequence joins TRBV7-8 and TRBJ1-3, with no clear D. Looked up from germline, CDR1 is SGHVS and CDR2 is FQNEAQ. The CDR3 contains 16 residues. V was pared by 0 bases and J by 0 bases, with 9 bases between. CDR3 nucleotide sequence: TGTGCCAGCAGCTTAGCGCTCGGGCTCTCTGGAAACACCATATATTTT. Amino acid sequence: CASSLALGLSGNTIYF.

This clonotype showed up just a few times. Germline and junction disagree at one end, which may indicate a read error. The J gene is TRBJ2-1, the V gene TRBV9; D unclear. This CDR3 has 14 residues. Per germline, CDR1 SGDLS and CDR2 YYNGEE. CDR3 nucleotide sequence: TGTGCCAGCAGCGAAGAACTGGGGTGGGATGAGCAGCTCTTC. The encoded protein is CASSEELGWDEQLF.

The chain joins TRBV20-1 to TRBJ2-1, with TRBD1 identical over 7 bases. Germline V gene lookup returns CDR1 DFQATT and CDR2 SNEGSKA (reference sequence). The CDR3 runs to 12 residues. The ends lost 6 bases at V and 8 bases at J; junction bases unmatched: 7. CDR3 nucleotides: TGCAGTGCCAGACAGGGTGGGTATGAGCAGTTCTTC. Protein sequence: CSARQGGYEQFF.

V and J are TRBV20-1 and TRBJ1-2; 10 positions agree with TRBD1. The CDR3 spans 14 residues. Trimming cost V 5 bases and J 7 bases; bases outside gene matches: 10. Germline loops: CDR1 DFQATT, CDR2 SNEGSKA (reference sequence). Here the CDR3 reads CSAPPGTGAAGYTF. CDR3 nucleotide sequence: TGCAGTGCTCCCCCAGGGACAGGGGCTGCTGGCTACACCTTC.

The chain couples TRBV29-1 to TRBJ2-5; D gene unclear. This CDR3 is built from 13 residues. Germline values: CDR1 SQVTM, CDR2 ANQGSEA. V lost 5 bases and J lost 4, with 14 bases in between. The CDR3 reads CSVLTLMGETQYF. The CDR3 DNA reads TGCAGCGTTTTGACACTAATGGGAGAGACCCAGTACTTC.